Below, 13 T cell receptor beta chains from the same sample are listed, as sequenced in a study of regulatory dendritic cells for organ transplantation. Some clones are missing from TCRdb's copy, which holds only in-frame ones; the method was immunoSEQ multiplex PCR. The sample comprises tens of thousands of clones, 74% of which are singletons, and approximately 0.97% rests with the top ten. What was sequenced was memory CD4+ T cells from blood. Subset here: CD45RO+ memory T cells. These receptors were collected from a human donor in good health.

The chain links TRBV4-1 to TRBJ1-2; TRBD1 agrees at 8 bases. CDR3 size: 15 residues. With V trimmed by 1 base and J by 4 bases, 5 bases remained unmatched. Germline assignment: CDR1 MGHRA and CDR2 YSYEKL. The CDR3 DNA follows: TGCGCCAGCAGCCAAGTATCAGGACAGGGCTATGGCTACACCTTC. Translated: CASSQVSGQGYGYTF.

The chain employs TRBV19 and TRBJ2-7; D possibly corresponds to TRBD1 (5 bases). The CDR3 spans 15 residues. V was pared by 5 bases and J by 2 bases, with 16 bases between. Germline assignment: CDR1 LNHDA and CDR2 SQIVND (reference sequence). The CDR3 loop is CASSAWGSSTYEQYF. The CDR3 DNA follows: TGTGCCAGTAGTGCGTGGGGCTCCTCAACCTACGAGCAGTACTTC.

The rearrangement joins TRBV28 to TRBJ2-1; TRBD1 aligns across 11 bases. The length of the CDR3 is 15 residues. Trimming took 6 bases from V and 4 from J; bases not matched to a gene: 5. Germline V CDR1 and CDR2: MDHEN, SYDVKM. The CDR3 DNA follows: TGTGCCAGCAGCCGGACAGGGGGCGGTTACAATGAGCAGTTCTTC. Amino acids: CASSRTGGGYNEQFF.

This clone turned up a few times. The V gene is TRBV7-2, the J gene TRBJ1-1; no clear D gene. CDR1 SGHTA and CDR2 FQGNSA come from the germline V gene. Deletions cut 2 bases from V and 6 bases from J, with 13 bases between. The CDR3 consists of 14 residues. DNA of the CDR3: TGTGCCAGCAGCTTAACAGTTACGAGCCCTGAAGCTTTCTTT. Its protein is CASSLTVTSPEAFF.

This chain connects TRBV6-1 to TRBJ2-2, with 9 nucleotides matching TRBD1. V shed 6 bases, J shed 1 base, and the junction held 3 bases outside the gene matches. From germline, CDR1 is MNHNS and CDR2 SASEGT. This CDR3 comprises 15 residues. In DNA form, the CDR3 reads TGTGCCAGCAGGGGACAGGGAAAGAACACCGGGGAGCTGTTTTTT. It specifies CASRGQGKNTGELFF.

This rearrangement joins TRBV27 to TRBJ2-7, with TRBD1 matching over 7 bases. Trimming at V came to 2 bases and at J to 1 base, leaving 14 bases not matched to a gene. The CDR3 consists of 18 residues. Germline CDR1 and CDR2: MNHEY and SMNVEV (reference sequence). The CDR3 loop is CASSLKTGTGGQSYEQYF. In DNA form, the CDR3 reads TGTGCCAGCAGTTTAAAGACAGGGACGGGCGGGCAATCCTACGAGCAGTACTTC.

The rearrangement links TRBV6-5 to TRBJ2-7; 8 nucleotides agree with TRBD1. The CDR3 has 16 residues. V lost 3 bases and J lost 3; bases outside the gene matches: 10. Per germline, CDR1 MNHEY and CDR2 SVGAGI. CDR3 coding DNA: TGTGCCAGCAGTTATGGCCCGACAGGGGCCTTCTACGAGCAGTACTTC. Amino acids: CASSYGPTGAFYEQYF.

The chain links TRBV21-1 to TRBJ1-4; the D call of TRBD1 is as the table states it, not checked on the DNA. TRBV21-1 is a known pseudogene. The CDR3 contains 16 residues. The chain's CDR3 is CASSNCRDREGEKLFF. CDR3 DNA: TGTGCCAGCAGCAATTGCCGGGACAGGGAGGGTGAAAAACTGTTTTTT.

In this sample, this clone turned up a few times. J is TRBJ2-5 and V is TRBV2; 8 bases map to TRBD1. The CDR3 has 15 residues. The germline V gene encodes CDR1 SNHLY and CDR2 FYNNEI. J was trimmed by 4 bases and V by 1 base; bases with no gene match: 5. The CDR3 loop reads CASSEDRGRGETQYF. CDR3 DNA: TGTGCCAGCAGTGAAGACAGGGGGAGAGGAGAGACCCAGTACTTC.

The chain employs TRBV5-1 and TRBJ2-7; D may be TRBD1 (5 bases). The V gene's germline CDR1 is SGHRS and CDR2 YFSETQ. The V end was cut by 0 bases, the J end by 4 bases, with 11 bases between. The CDR3 sequence is 14 residues long. The CDR3 coding sequence is TGCGCCAGCAGCTTGGTGGGGCCCAATTACGAGCAGTACTTC. Residues: CASSLVGPNYEQYF.

V and J are TRBV7-3 and TRBJ1-3, with D maybe TRBD1 (5 bases). V shed 5 bases and J shed 0 bases, with 11 bases lying between them. The germline V gene encodes CDR1 SGHTA and CDR2 FQGTGA. CDR3 length: 15 residues. CDR3 nucleotides: TGTGCCAGCAGCAGGGACTTAGCCTCTGGAAACACCATATATTTT. Its translation is CASSRDLASGNTIYF. Based on the CDR3 plus reference TRBV7-3 and TRBJ1-3, the full variable domain is GAGVSQTPSNKVTEKGKYVELRCDPISGHTALYWYRQSLGQGPEFLIYFQGTGAADDSGLPNDRFFAVRPEGSVSTLKIQRTERGDSAVYLCASSRDLASGNTIYFGEGSWLTVV.

CDR3 in amino acids: CASSLGGPETQYF. Here the CDR3 DNA reads TGTGCCAGCAGCTTGGGTGGGCCCGAGACCCAGTACTTC. The chain recombines TRBV7-2 with TRBJ2-5; D call uncertain. V gave up 3 bases and J gave up 5 bases, with 10 bases separating them. The CDR3 contains 13 residues. The V gene's germline CDR1 is SGHTA and CDR2 FQGNSA.

This chain uses TRBV7-8 with TRBJ1-1; 9 bases match TRBD1. CDR3 length equals 15 residues. J was trimmed by 4 bases and V by 5 bases; bases with no gene match: 8. Germline CDR1 is SGHVS and CDR2 is FQNEAQ. The CDR3 DNA sequence: TGTGCCAGCAGCCCCAGGACAGGGGAGACCACTGAAGCTTTCTTT. This encodes CASSPRTGETTEAFF. Variable domain in full (rest from reference TRBV7-8 and TRBJ1-1): GAGVSQSPRYKVAKRGQDVALRCDPISGHVSLFWYQQALGQGPEFLTYFQNEAQLDKSGLPSDRFFAERPEGSVSTLKIQRTQQEDSAVYLCASSPRTGETTEAFFGQGTRLTVV.